A single T cell receptor beta chain is shown here with its context. The CDR3 length is 16 residues. Method: immunoSEQ multiplex PCR; TCRdb's copy keeps in-frame clones and lacks some. The sample has some 66,000 clones; around 83% are singletons. The data were taken from a study of OX40 agonist ivuxolimab in advanced cancers. This specimen was CD4+ or CD8+ T cells sorted from blood, taken in a trial of the OX40 agonist ivuxolimab. The receptor was isolated from an adult with an advanced solid tumor such as melanoma, head and neck, liver or kidney cancer. The genes are TRBV21-1 and TRBJ2-7; the table's TRBD2 call for D was not verified on the DNA. TRBV21-1 is labeled a pseudogene. CDR3 coding DNA: TGTGCCAGCAGCAAAGCTCCTAGCGGGCCGACCTACGAGCAGTACTTC. This codes for CASSKAPSGPTYEQYF.